The 21 T cell receptor beta chains in this list originate from one sample, sequenced in a study of OX40 agonist ivuxolimab in advanced cancers. The data were produced by immunoSEQ multiplex PCR, yet TCRdb's version contains in-frame clones alone and is incomplete. The sample includes about 54,000 clones, approximately 84% seen only once; the top ten take approximately 1.2%. The source material was CD4+ or CD8+ T cells sorted from blood, sampled in a trial of the OX40 agonist ivuxolimab. The source of these receptors is an adult with an advanced solid tumor such as melanoma, head and neck, liver or kidney cancer.

The chain employs TRBV19 and TRBJ2-2; D is undetermined. This CDR3 region has 14 residues. The V end was cut by 4 bases, the J end by 5 bases, with 11 bases between. Germline V CDR1 and CDR2: LNHDA, SQIVND (reference sequence). DNA for the CDR3: TGTGCCAGTAGTAGGAGAGGTGGGACCGGGGAGCTGTTTTTT. It encodes CASSRRGGTGELFF. Combining the CDR3 with reference TRBV19 and TRBJ2-2 gives the whole variable domain DGGITQSPKYLFRKEGQNVTLSCEQNLNHDAMYWYRQDPGQGLRLIYYSQIVNDFQKGDIAEGYSVSREKKESFPLTVTSAQKNPTAFYLCASSRRGGTGELFFGEGSRLTVL.

The CDR3 reads CASSLQGLTEAFF. DNA for the CDR3: TGTGCCAGCAGCTTACAGGGGCTTACTGAAGCTTTCTTT. The rearrangement links TRBV7-9 to TRBJ1-1; a possible D gene is TRBD1 (6 bases). Trimming took 2 bases from V and 5 from J, leaving 9 bases between them. Germline CDR1 SEHNR, CDR2 FQNEAQ (reference sequence). This CDR3 contains 13 residues.

The rearrangement uses TRBV4-3 and TRBJ1-4; D is uncertain. The germline V gene has CDR1 LGHNA and CDR2 YSLEER. CDR3 size: 11 residues. Trimming cost V 8 bases and J 5 bases, with 6 bases left between them. The CDR3 loop reads CASGANEKLFF. The CDR3 DNA follows: TGCGCCAGCGGTGCCAATGAAAAACTGTTTTTT.

The rearrangement uses TRBV7-2 and TRBJ2-7; D not resolved. Trimming pared 5 bases from V and 0 bases from J, leaving 11 bases between. Germline lookup yields CDR1 SGHTA and CDR2 FQGNSA. The CDR3 is 14 amino acids. The CDR3 sequence is CASSVPRGSYEQYF. The CDR3 region has the DNA TGTGCCAGCAGCGTGCCCCGCGGCTCCTACGAGCAGTACTTC.

This rearrangement joins TRBV18 to TRBJ2-5, with 10 nucleotides matching TRBD2. J lost 2 bases, V lost 4 bases, and 4 bases had no gene match. The CDR3 has 15 amino acids. Germline CDR1 KGHSH, CDR2 LQKENI. CDR3 coding DNA: TGTGCCAGCTCACGGCAGCGGGGGGGACAAGAGACCCAGTACTTC. Amino acids: CASSRQRGGQETQYF.

J is TRBJ1-1 and V is TRBV7-9, with D hard to call. Trimming took off 1 base at V and 11 bases at J, with 14 bases between the two ends. CDR3 size: 13 residues. CDR1 is SEHNR, CDR2 FQNEAQ, per germline (reference sequence). CDR3 nucleotide sequence: TGTGCCAGCAGCTTAGGAGGAGGATTGGAGGCTTTCTTT. It is translated as CASSLGGGLEAFF.

The chain is built from TRBV28 and TRBJ2-2, with a weak D call TRBD2 (6 bases). Trimming took 6 bases from V and 0 from J, leaving 20 bases between them. Per the germline V gene, CDR1 is MDHEN and CDR2 is SYDVKM. This CDR3 is 18 amino acids long. CDR3 nucleotides: TGTGCCAGCAGGGGAGGACTTTTTCCTGGCCCGAACACCGGGGAGCTGTTTTTT. This gives the protein CASRGGLFPGPNTGELFF.

This chain connects TRBV7-2 to TRBJ1-1; D is unclear. The CDR3 is 13 residues long. Trimming stripped 5 bases from V and 8 bases from J, with 15 bases between. Germline values: CDR1 SGHTA, CDR2 FQGNSA. CDR3 loop: CASSQRVRVEAFF. The CDR3 nucleotides read TGTGCCAGCAGCCAACGAGTGAGGGTGGAAGCTTTCTTT.

The chain is built from TRBV19 and TRBJ1-2, with D possibly being TRBD1 (6 bases). Germline CDR1 and CDR2: LNHDA and SQIVND (reference sequence). The CDR3 runs 16 residues. Trimming pared 5 bases from V and 8 bases from J, leaving 24 bases between. The CDR3 protein is CASSRVQGAGLGGYTF. CDR3 DNA sequence: TGTGCCAGTAGTCGCGTACAGGGAGCTGGTTTAGGCGGCTACACCTTC.

The gene calls are TRBV7-9 and TRBJ2-7; no firm D call. V shed 1 base and J shed 3 bases, with 7 bases lying between them. Germline loops: CDR1 SEHNR, CDR2 FQNEAQ (reference sequence). The CDR3 totals 13 residues. The CDR3 region is CASSLVSSYEQYF. The CDR3 DNA sequence: TGTGCCAGCAGCTTAGTTAGCAGCTACGAGCAGTACTTC.

The chain recombines TRBV6-6 with TRBJ1-1, with TRBD1 as a possible D gene (5 bases). V was trimmed by 6 bases and J by 5 bases, leaving 16 bases between them. From germline, CDR1 is MNHNY and CDR2 SVGAGI (reference sequence). The CDR3 sequence is 14 residues long. The CDR3 here is CASSSGGGRTEAFF. Here the CDR3 DNA reads TGTGCCAGCAGCTCCGGCGGGGGGAGAACTGAAGCTTTCTTT.

This chain links TRBV5-1 with TRBJ2-1, with 10 bases identical to TRBD2. The CDR3 runs 17 residues. Per the germline V gene, CDR1 is SGHRS and CDR2 is YFSETQ. V shed 0 bases, J shed 0 bases, and the junction held 3 bases outside the gene matches. CDR3 region: CASSLEASGSSYNEQFF. DNA for the CDR3: TGCGCCAGCAGCTTGGAGGCTAGCGGGAGCTCCTACAATGAGCAGTTCTTC. Full variable domain (remainder filled in from reference TRBV5-1 and TRBJ2-1): KAGVTQTPRYLIKTRGQQVTLSCSPISGHRSVSWYQQTPGQGLQFLFEYFSETQRNKGNFPGRFSGRQFSNSRSEMNVSTLELGDSALYLCASSLEASGSSYNEQFFGPGTRLTVL.

The rearrangement joins TRBV4-3 to TRBJ1-1; D is possibly TRBD1 (5 bases). V gave up 0 bases and J gave up 11 bases, with 16 bases separating them. The CDR3 consists of 14 residues. The germline V gene encodes CDR1 LGHNA and CDR2 YSLEER. The CDR3 bases are TGCGCCAGCAGCCAAGATCTAGTGGGGGAGTTGGCTTTCTTT. It is translated as CASSQDLVGELAFF.

This chain links TRBV10-3 with TRBJ1-1; tentative D call: TRBD1 (5 bases). V lost 10 bases and J 1 base, leaving 10 bases between the germline ends. The germline CDR1 and CDR2 sequences are ENHRY and SYGVKD. This CDR3 comprises 12 residues. Here the CDR3 DNA reads TGTGCCACTTCACAGGAGAACACTGAAGCTTTCTTT. It specifies CATSQENTEAFF.

This clone was detected only once. The V and J genes are TRBV9 and TRBJ2-6, with D perhaps assigned TRBD1 or TRBD2 (5 bases each). This CDR3 region has 16 residues. Looked up from germline, CDR1 is SGDLS and CDR2 is YYNGEE. With 0 bases removed from V and 0 bases from J, the gap between germline ends came to 7 bases. This CDR3 is CASSVVGGSGANVLTF. For the CDR3, the DNA is TGTGCCAGCAGCGTAGTTGGGGGCTCTGGGGCCAACGTCCTGACTTTC.

The chain carries TRBV5-1 and TRBJ2-3; maybe TRBD2 (5 bases). There are 15 residues in the CDR3. Germline V CDR1 and CDR2: SGHRS, YFSETQ. V was trimmed by 3 bases and J by 0 bases, leaving 11 bases between them. CDR3 in DNA: TGCGCCAGCAGCTCGAGGGCGACTAGCACAGATACGCAGTATTTT. This encodes CASSSRATSTDTQYF. The full variable domain, with the rest looked up from reference TRBV5-1 and TRBJ2-3, is KAGVTQTPRYLIKTRGQQVTLSCSPISGHRSVSWYQQTPGQGLQFLFEYFSETQRNKGNFPGRFSGRQFSNSRSEMNVSTLELGDSALYLCASSSRATSTDTQYFGPGTRLTVL.

The chain uses TRBV5-1 and TRBJ2-7, with 9 bases lining up with TRBD2. The germline gives CDR1 SGHRS, CDR2 YFSETQ. This CDR3 is built from 16 residues. V was pared by 0 bases and J by 0 bases, with 4 bases of the junction left unmatched. The CDR3 DNA follows: TGCGCCAGCAGCTTGGTTGCGGGGGGGATCTCCTACGAGCAGTACTTC. Translating gives CASSLVAGGISYEQYF.

This chain uses TRBV11-3 with TRBJ2-3; TRBD2 matches at 9 bases. Germline V CDR1 and CDR2: SGHNT, YENEEA. J lost 1 base, V lost 5 bases, and 4 bases had no gene match. CDR3 size: 15 residues. CDR3: CASSQREEGTDTQYF. In DNA form, the CDR3 reads TGTGCCAGCAGCCAGCGGGAGGAAGGCACAGATACGCAGTATTTT.

This rearrangement joins TRBV14 to TRBJ2-1, with D hard to call. The CDR3 spans 15 residues. Trimming took 0 bases from V and 6 from J, leaving 12 bases between them. The germline gives CDR1 SGHDN, CDR2 FVKESK. The CDR3 loop is CASSQDWGFGNEQFF. The CDR3 coding sequence is TGTGCCAGCAGCCAAGATTGGGGTTTCGGCAATGAGCAGTTCTTC.

The genes are TRBV27 and TRBJ1-2; maybe TRBD1 (6 bases). V shed 6 bases and J shed 4 bases, with 12 bases lying between them. Germline assignment: CDR1 MNHEY and CDR2 SMNVEV (reference sequence). This CDR3 is built from 13 residues. This chain's CDR3 is CASSRGGGYGYTF. The CDR3 region has the DNA TGTGCCAGCAGCAGGGGAGGTGGCTATGGCTACACCTTC.

The chain carries TRBV2 and TRBJ2-7, with TRBD1 matching over 10 bases. CDR3 length: 14 residues. V lost 8 bases to trimming and J lost 3 bases; unmatched junction nucleotides: 7. The V gene's germline CDR1 is SNHLY and CDR2 FYNNEI. The CDR3 nucleotides are TGTGCCAGCCACCTCCGGGACAGGGGCTACGAGCAGTACTTC. This codes for CASHLRDRGYEQYF.